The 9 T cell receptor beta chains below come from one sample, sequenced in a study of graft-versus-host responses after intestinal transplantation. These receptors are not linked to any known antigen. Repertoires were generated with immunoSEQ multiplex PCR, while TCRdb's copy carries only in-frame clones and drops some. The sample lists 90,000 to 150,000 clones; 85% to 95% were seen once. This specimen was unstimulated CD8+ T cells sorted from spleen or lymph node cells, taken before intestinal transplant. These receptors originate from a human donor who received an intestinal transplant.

The CDR3 protein is CASSSRGKAKNIQYF. CDR3 DNA: TGTGCCAGCAGCTCCAGGGGCAAAGCCAAAAACATTCAGTACTTC. This sequence joins TRBV21-1 and TRBJ2-4; the table's D call TRBD1 went unverified against the DNA. TRBV21-1 is recorded as a pseudogene. The CDR3 covers 15 residues.

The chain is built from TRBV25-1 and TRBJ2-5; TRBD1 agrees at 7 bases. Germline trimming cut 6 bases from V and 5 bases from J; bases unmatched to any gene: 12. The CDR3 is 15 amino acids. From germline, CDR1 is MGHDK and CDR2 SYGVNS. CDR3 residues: CASSPATGEWETQYF. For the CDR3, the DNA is TGTGCCAGCAGCCCAGCCACAGGGGAATGGGAGACCCAGTACTTC. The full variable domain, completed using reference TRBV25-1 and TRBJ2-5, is EADIYQTPRYLVIGTGKKITLECSQTMGHDKMYWYQQDPGMELHLIHYSYGVNSTEKGDLSSESTVSRIRTEHFPLTLESARPSHTSQYLCASSPATGEWETQYFGPGTRLLVL.

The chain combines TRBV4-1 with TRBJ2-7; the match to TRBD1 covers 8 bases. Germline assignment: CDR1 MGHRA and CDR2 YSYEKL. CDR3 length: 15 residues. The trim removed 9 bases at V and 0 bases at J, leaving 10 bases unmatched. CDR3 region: CASASTGGSSYEQYF. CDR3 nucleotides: TGCGCCAGTGCTTCAACAGGGGGAAGCTCCTACGAGCAGTACTTC.

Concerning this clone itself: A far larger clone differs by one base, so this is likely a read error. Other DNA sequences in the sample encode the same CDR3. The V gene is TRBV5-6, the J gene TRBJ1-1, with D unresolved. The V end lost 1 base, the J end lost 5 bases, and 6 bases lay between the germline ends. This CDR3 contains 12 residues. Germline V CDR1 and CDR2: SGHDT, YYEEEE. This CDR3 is CASSLRVTEAFF. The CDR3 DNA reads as TGTGCCAGCAGCTTGAGAGTAACTGAAGCTTTCTTT.

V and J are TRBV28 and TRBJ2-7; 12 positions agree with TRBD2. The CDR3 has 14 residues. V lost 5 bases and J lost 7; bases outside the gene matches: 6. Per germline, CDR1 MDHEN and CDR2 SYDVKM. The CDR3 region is CASSLTGLAGEQYF. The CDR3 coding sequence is TGTGCCAGCAGTCTCACGGGACTAGCGGGTGAGCAGTACTTC.

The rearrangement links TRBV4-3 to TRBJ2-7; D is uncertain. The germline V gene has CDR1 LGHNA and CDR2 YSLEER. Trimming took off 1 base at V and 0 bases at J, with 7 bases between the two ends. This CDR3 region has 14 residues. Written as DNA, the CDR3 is TGCGCCAGCAGCCAAGCGTTAGGCTCCTACGAGCAGTACTTC. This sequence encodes CASSQALGSYEQYF.

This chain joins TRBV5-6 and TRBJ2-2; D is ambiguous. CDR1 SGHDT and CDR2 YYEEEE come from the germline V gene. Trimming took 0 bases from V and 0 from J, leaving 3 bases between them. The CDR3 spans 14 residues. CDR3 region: CASSLGTNTGELFF. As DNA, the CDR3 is TGTGCCAGCAGCTTGGGGACGAACACCGGGGAGCTGTTTTTT.

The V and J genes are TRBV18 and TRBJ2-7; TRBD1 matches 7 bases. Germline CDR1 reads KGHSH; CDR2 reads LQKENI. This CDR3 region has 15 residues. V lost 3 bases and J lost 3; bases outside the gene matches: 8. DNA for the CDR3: TGTGCCAGCTCACCCCGGGACAGTACCCTCTACGAGCAGTACTTC. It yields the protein CASSPRDSTLYEQYF.

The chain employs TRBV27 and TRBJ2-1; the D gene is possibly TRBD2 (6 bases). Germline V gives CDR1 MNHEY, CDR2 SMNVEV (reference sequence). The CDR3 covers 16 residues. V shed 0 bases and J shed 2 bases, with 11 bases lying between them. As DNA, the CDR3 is TGTGCCAGCAGTTTATCTCAGACGGGAGCCTACAATGAGCAGTTCTTC. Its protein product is CASSLSQTGAYNEQFF.